The TCR beta chain described here comes from a study of blood T cell repertoires in COVID-19. Trimming removed 0 bases from V and 3 bases from J; junction bases left unmatched: 3. The CDR3 consists of 17 residues. CDR1 and CDR2 from the germline V gene are MNHEY and SVGEGT. In the original processing: For nucleated cells, counts were estimated from reference gene primer amplification. Produced via immunoSEQ multiplex PCR; TCRdb's table is partial and in-frame only. From that table come the V and J calls and clone size; the DNA was used to work out D and trimming. The data hold fewer than 250,000 clones, with 82% observed a single time.

The genes are TRBV6-2 or TRBV6-3 and TRBJ2-2; TRBD2 agrees at 11 bases. Input material: peripheral blood. The sequence was collected from a woman in her 70s with acute or convalescent COVID-19. CDR3 DNA sequence: TGTGCCAGCAGTTACTCGGTACTAGCGGGGGACACCGGGGAGCTGTTTTTT. The encoded protein is CASSYSVLAGDTGELFF.